Presented here are 9 T cell receptor beta chains from one specimen sequenced in a study of spatial heterogeneity in lung cancer. TCRdb fed the 5' RACE reads into MiXCR, producing one record per CDR3 protein. The table includes approximately 6,200 distinct CDR3 sequences, 15% to 20% detected once. Stated time point: sample taken at primary tumor resection. The sequencing used normal lung tissue next to the tumor, collected at surgery. These receptors all come from a male donor with early-stage non-small cell lung cancer.

This clonotype is deemed medium-sized. The chain combines TRBV28 with TRBJ2-5; the D call may be TRBD1 or TRBD2 (6 bases each). CDR3 length equals 17 residues. The germline V and J ends were trimmed by 6 bases and 0 bases, with 20 bases remaining between them. The germline gives CDR1 MDHEN, CDR2 SYDVKM. CDR3 loop: CASSLNSGGTYQETQYF. CDR3 nucleotide sequence: TGTGCCAGCAGCCTTAATTCCGGGGGCACGTACCAAGAGACCCAGTACTTC.

This clonotype was observed a handful of times. The chain combines TRBV27 with TRBJ1-6; D not certain. V shed 1 base and J shed 6 bases, with 10 bases lying between them. This CDR3 has 15 amino acids. Germline-derived CDR1 and CDR2 are MNHEY and SMNVEV (reference sequence). CDR3 in DNA: TGTGCCAGCAGTTTATTCTCCCGGAGTAATTCACCCCTCCACTTT. It translates to CASSLFSRSNSPLHF.

This clonotype has only a few counts. The V and J genes are TRBV7-9 and TRBJ2-3; 10 bases line up with TRBD2. Germline V gene data show CDR1 as SEHNR and CDR2 as FQNEAQ (reference sequence). V shed 7 bases, J shed 3 bases, and the junction held 10 bases outside the gene matches. The CDR3 has 16 amino acids. CDR3 nucleotide sequence: TGTGCCAGCAACTTGAAGCGGGAGGGCCCAACAGATACGCAGTATTTT. It yields the protein CASNLKREGPTDTQYF.

CDR3 sequence (DNA): TGTGCCAGCAGTTTTAACTACGAGCAGTACTTC. This gives the protein CASSFNYEQYF. V is TRBV12-3 or TRBV12-4 and J is TRBJ2-7; no definite D call. This CDR3 region has 11 residues. V gave up 3 bases and J gave up 3 bases, with 3 bases separating them.

This clonotype was recorded a few times. The chain links TRBV25-1 to TRBJ1-4, with TRBD1 as a possible D gene (5 bases). Germline values: CDR1 MGHDK, CDR2 SYGVNS. The CDR3 has 15 residues. V lost 4 bases and J lost 6, with 15 bases in between. CDR3 nucleotide sequence: TGTGCCAGCAGTGGGGGGTTCTCCTACGATGAAAAACTGTTTTTT. Translating gives CASSGGFSYDEKLFF.

Many counts were recorded for this clonotype. The chain has TRBV13 and TRBJ1-1, with a tentative D call TRBD1 (5 bases). Germline values: CDR1 PRHDT, CDR2 FYEKMQ (reference sequence). Trimming left V 5 bases short and J 4 bases short, with 20 bases between. This CDR3 comprises 16 residues. This CDR3 reads CASSAPLRGVSTEAFF. Here the CDR3 DNA reads TGTGCCAGCAGCGCCCCCTTGCGGGGGGTCAGCACTGAAGCTTTCTTT.

The chain has TRBV20-1 and TRBJ2-7, with 8 bases fitting TRBD2. The CDR3 covers 15 residues. Looked up from germline, CDR1 is DFQATT and CDR2 is SNEGSKA (reference sequence). Trimming took 2 bases from V and 0 from J; bases not matched to a gene: 6. CDR3 protein: CSARRGGRYSYEQYF. In nucleotides, the CDR3 is TGCAGTGCTAGACGGGGCGGGAGGTACTCCTACGAGCAGTACTTC.

This clonotype counts as medium-sized. V gene TRBV5-6 combines with J gene TRBJ2-3, with 8 bases fitting TRBD1. Germline lookup yields CDR1 SGHDT and CDR2 YYEEEE. The ends lost 2 bases at V and 10 bases at J; junction bases unmatched: 9. The CDR3 consists of 14 residues. CDR3 bases: TGTGCCAGCAGCTTTGGGACAGGTCGGTATGCGCAGTATTTT. Its protein product is CASSFGTGRYAQYF. Supplemented by reference TRBV5-6 and TRBJ2-3, the full variable domain reads DAGVTQSPTHLIKTRGQQVTLRCSPKSGHDTVSWYQQALGQGPQFIFQYYEEEERQRGNFPDRFSGHQFPNYSSELNVNALLLGDSALYLCASSFGTGRYAQYFGPGTRLTVL.

This clonotype has a handful of counts. This chain joins TRBV20-1 and TRBJ1-1; unclear D gene. Looked up from germline, CDR1 is DFQATT and CDR2 is SNEGSKA (reference sequence). The CDR3 extends over 13 amino acids. Trimming pared 3 bases from V and 3 bases from J, leaving 11 bases between. The chain's CDR3 is CSASGVLHTEAFF. The DNA of the CDR3 is TGCAGTGCTAGCGGCGTCCTACACACTGAAGCTTTCTTT.